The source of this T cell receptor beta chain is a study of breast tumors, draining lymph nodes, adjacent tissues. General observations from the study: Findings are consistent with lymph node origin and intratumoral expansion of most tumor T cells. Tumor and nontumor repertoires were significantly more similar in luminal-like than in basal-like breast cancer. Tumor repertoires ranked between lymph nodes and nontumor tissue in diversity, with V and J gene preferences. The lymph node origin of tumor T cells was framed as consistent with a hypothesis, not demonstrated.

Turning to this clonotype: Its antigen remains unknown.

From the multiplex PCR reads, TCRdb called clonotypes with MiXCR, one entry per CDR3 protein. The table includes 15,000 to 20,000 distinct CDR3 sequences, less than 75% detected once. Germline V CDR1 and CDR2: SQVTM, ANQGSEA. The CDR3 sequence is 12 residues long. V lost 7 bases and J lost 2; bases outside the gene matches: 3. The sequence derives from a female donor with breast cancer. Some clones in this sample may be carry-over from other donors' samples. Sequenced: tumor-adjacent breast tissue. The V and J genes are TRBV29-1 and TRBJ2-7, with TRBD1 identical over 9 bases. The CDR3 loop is CSGGQGTYEQYF. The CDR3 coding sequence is TGCAGCGGTGGACAGGGGACCTACGAGCAGTACTTC.